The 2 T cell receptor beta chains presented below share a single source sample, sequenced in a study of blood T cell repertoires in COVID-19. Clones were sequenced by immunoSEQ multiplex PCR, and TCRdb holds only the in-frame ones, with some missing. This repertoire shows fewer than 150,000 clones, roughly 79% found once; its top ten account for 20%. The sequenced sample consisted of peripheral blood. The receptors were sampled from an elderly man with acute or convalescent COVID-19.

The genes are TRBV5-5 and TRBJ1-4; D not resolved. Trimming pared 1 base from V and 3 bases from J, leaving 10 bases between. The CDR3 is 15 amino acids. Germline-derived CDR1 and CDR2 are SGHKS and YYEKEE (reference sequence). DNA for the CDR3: TGTGCCAGCAGCTTGAGCGCTTCTGCTAATGAAAAACTGTTTTTT. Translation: CASSLSASANEKLFF.

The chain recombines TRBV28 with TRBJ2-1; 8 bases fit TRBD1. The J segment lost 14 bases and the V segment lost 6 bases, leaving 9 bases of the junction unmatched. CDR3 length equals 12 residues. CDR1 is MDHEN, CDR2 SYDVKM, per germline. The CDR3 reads CASSLQGGEEFF. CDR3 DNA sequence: TGTGCCAGCAGCCTACAGGGGGGAGAGGAGTTCTTC. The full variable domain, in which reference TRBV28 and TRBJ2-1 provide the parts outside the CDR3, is DVKVTQSSRYLVKRTGEKVFLECVQDMDHENMFWYRQDPGLGLRLIYFSYDVKMKEKGDIPEGYSVSREKKERFSLILESASTNQTSMYLCASSLQGGEEFFGPGTRLTVL.